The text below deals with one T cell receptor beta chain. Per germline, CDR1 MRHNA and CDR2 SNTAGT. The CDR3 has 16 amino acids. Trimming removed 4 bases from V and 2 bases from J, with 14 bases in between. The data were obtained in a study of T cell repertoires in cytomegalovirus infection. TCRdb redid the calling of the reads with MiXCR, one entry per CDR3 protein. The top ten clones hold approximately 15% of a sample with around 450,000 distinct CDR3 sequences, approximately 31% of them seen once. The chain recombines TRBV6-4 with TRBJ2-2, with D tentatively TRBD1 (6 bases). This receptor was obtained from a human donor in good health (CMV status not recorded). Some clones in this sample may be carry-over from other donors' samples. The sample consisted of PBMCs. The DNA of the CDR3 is TGTGCCAGCAGTGTCACCGGGACACTTAACACCGGGGAGCTGTTTTTT. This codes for CASSVTGTLNTGELFF.